This T cell receptor beta chain was documented in a study of beta chain features in type 1 diabetes. Sequencing targeted expressed TCRB transcripts, as all isolated RNA had been reverse transcribed. This table comes from immunoSEQ multiplex PCR, and its TCRdb copy is limited to in-frame clones, with some not included. The data contain 360,000 or so clones, 15% to 20% of them seen just once; the ten biggest clones take up around 0.045%. Germline CDR1 and CDR2: GTSNPN and SVGIG (reference sequence). This CDR3 is 16 amino acids long. J is TRBJ2-5 and V is TRBV30; TRBD2 matches 11 bases. Sequenced: naive CD4+ T cells from blood. The clonotype was recovered from a woman between 18 and 30 years old in good health. CDR3 in amino acids: CAHAMGSGRVGETQYF. The CDR3, as DNA: TGTGCTCACGCCATGGGTAGCGGGAGGGTTGGAGAGACCCAGTACTTC.